Detailed here is one T cell receptor (beta chain). Its antigen specificity is not known. No much larger clonotype is one base removed from it; base qualities were not supplied. At the junction V is shortened by 2 bases and J by 2 bases; bases outside the gene matches: 6. According to the germline V gene (reference sequence), CDR1 reads SEHNR and CDR2 reads FQNEAQ. There are 16 amino acids in the CDR3, from cysteine to phenylalanine inclusive. Only the CDR3 region is kept as DNA, spanning 48 bases read in frame from base 1. Libraries were built with the immunoSEQ multiplex PCR assay. Following the manufacturer's protocol, the hsTCRB Kit was used to amplify rearranged TCR beta chain sequences. Sequencing of TCRB libraries was carried out on an Illumina MiSeq. In the original analysis: The proprietary platform of the kit vendor was used for demultiplexing, trimming and gene mapping. As stored in TCRdb, this immuneACCESS dataset retains in-frame rearrangements with V and J assigned. A fraction of the clones does not appear; measured against another copy, unresolved V genes explain less than half of the discrepancy, and the remainder lacks a known reason. The V and J calls and clone size come from that table; D and trimming were worked out from the DNA. The sample table shows about 56,000 clones, and over 80% are seen once. The top ten clones comprise about 3.2% of the sample.

This sample is drawn from a study of a mutant IDH1 vaccine in newly diagnosed glioma (dated by TCRdb to the early 2020s). About the investigation overall: In the chemotherapy-containing groups, vaccination started alongside temozolomide cycles, whereas in patients who had radiotherapy alone it started 4-6 weeks after radiotherapy. The roughly 32 treated patients were roughly 62% male and around 38% female, with a mean age of about 38 years. Prior to enrollment, standard therapy consisting of radiotherapy alone, temozolomide alone, or radiochemotherapy with temozolomide had been administered to patients, with the combination being received by most patients. The week-35 safety follow-up was designated visit V12, and the week-47 end of study was designated visit V13. Peripheral blood samples were drawn at six visits, namely V03 (baseline), V05, V07, V10, V12 and V13. For exploratory analyses, roughly 25 treated patients had longitudinal TCRB deep sequencing done wherever samples were available. Study-level results and caveats: Vaccine-induced immune responses across multiple MHC alleles were detected in approximately 94% of patients. It was noted by the authors that analyses of patient blood samples could not be reproduced owing to sample limitations. No apparent relationship was observed between pseudoprogression and alterations in the top peripheral T cell clonotypes detected by TCRB sequencing. Selection of PBMC samples for TCRB deep sequencing was based on availability.

The time point label, as the study defines it: week 47, end of study. Every vaccine dose consisted of 300 ug of a 20-mer mutant IDH1 peptide in Montanide, administered subcutaneously together with topical imiquimod. Patients received eight vaccinations in weeks 1, 3, 5, 7, 11, 15, 19 and 23, corresponding to visits V03 through V10. The donors had newly diagnosed IDH1-mutant astrocytomas of WHO grade 3 or 4 that showed loss of nuclear ATRX. The samples were drawn from NOA16, a multicentre, single-arm, open-label phase I trial in Germany that tested a mutant IDH1 peptide vaccine in humans for the first time. The DNeasy Blood and Tissue Kit was used to extract genomic DNA from EDTA blood for TCRB sequencing.

Sample: PBMCs, taken from a glioma patient whose treatment included an IDH1 peptide vaccine. The rearranged segments are TRBV7-9 and TRBJ1-2, with 9 bases in between that match TRBD1. The sequence was obtained from a woman between 50 and 59 years old with glioma. CDR3 region: CASSLPDRGANYGYTF. DNA sequence: TGTGCCAGCAGCTTACCGGACAGGGGAGCCAACTATGGCTACACCTTC.